This entry concerns a single T cell receptor beta chain. The antigen remains undetermined. These data are taken from a study of graft-versus-host responses after intestinal transplantation. Study-level information: Multivisceral, liver-intestinal, or isolated intestinal transplants were performed in recipients. Tacrolimus plus steroids were given to all recipients for around three years, preceded by anti-thymocyte globulin induction.

Study results and limitations: Some GvH clones appeared in ileal mucosa or blood before recipient bone marrow. In patients with graft-donor T cell macrochimerism, allograft graft-versus-host to host-versus-graft clonal ratios were high.

The CDR3 is made up of 14 amino acids. Trimming took off 5 bases at V and 1 base at J, with 12 bases between the two ends. From germline, CDR1 is SGHTA and CDR2 FQGNSA. Measured with immunoSEQ multiplex PCR; TCRdb has only the in-frame clones, and not every one. Among about 110,000 clones listed, 85% to 95% were seen once. The chain has TRBV7-2 and TRBJ2-7, with D possibly being TRBD1 or TRBD2 (5 bases each). The source was unstimulated CD8+ T cells sorted from spleen or lymph node cells, collected before transplant. The clonotype originates from a human donor who was the organ donor for an intestinal transplant. The CDR3 DNA reads TGTGCCAGCAGCCAACCGGGGCCGTCCTACGAGCAGTACTTC. This encodes CASSQPGPSYEQYF.